The T cell receptor beta chain described here comes from a study of T-cell memory formation after mild COVID-19. TCRdb called the 5' RACE reads again in MiXCR, with one record for every CDR3 protein. The repertoire holds 110,000 to 150,000 distinct CDR3 sequences, with approximately 26% as singletons. Study results and caveats: Clones contracting across day 15 to 85 had a balanced CD4/CD8 profile; later expanding clones leaned CD4+. Whether second-wave clones peaking at day 37 were SARS-CoV-2 specific went unconfirmed. The pre-infection memory compartment contained some responding clones, suggesting cross-reactive memory joined. Contracting CD8+ clones were enriched in EMRA, CD4+ mainly in CM and EM.

In this sample, this clonotype turned up a few times. Antigen specificity is unknown. Germline V gene data show CDR1 as MNHNS and CDR2 as SASEGT. The CDR3 is 15 residues long. V shed 5 bases and J shed 5 bases, with 13 bases lying between them. The chain joins TRBV6-1 to TRBJ1-6; possibly TRBD1 for D (6 bases). This receptor was taken from an adult woman who had mild COVID-19 (a few samples of this study predate the infection). Cell type and time point are not known. The source material was PBMCs or a T cell subset sorted from them (not recorded which). The CDR3 spells CASSSVQGDNSPLHF. CDR3 DNA: TGTGCCAGCAGTTCCGTACAGGGTGATAATTCACCCCTCCACTTT.